This T cell receptor (beta chain) was recovered during a study of response to subunit inactivated influenza vaccine. Germline values: CDR1 DFQATT, CDR2 SNEGSKA (reference sequence). The length of the CDR3 is 16 residues. V shed 0 bases and J 4 bases; nucleotides not matched to a gene: 5. Concerning this clonotype: Its matching antigen is unknown.

Study-wide points: There was a suggestion from the authors that each seasonal influenza vaccination recruits few new T cells.

One entry per CDR3 protein, called by TCRdb with MiXCR from the RT-PCR reads. The sample has around 470,000 distinct CDR3 sequences, approximately 7.8% seen once. Source: PBMCs from blood, taken about 24 months after vaccination. The V call is TRBV20-1, the J call TRBJ2-3, with 12 bases fitting TRBD2. This TCR was sampled from a man between 50 and 75 years old who received an inactivated influenza vaccine. The CDR3 DNA is TGCAGTGCTAGAGAGGCTAGCGGGAGGGCGGCAGATACGCAGTATTTT. Protein sequence: CSAREASGRAADTQYF.